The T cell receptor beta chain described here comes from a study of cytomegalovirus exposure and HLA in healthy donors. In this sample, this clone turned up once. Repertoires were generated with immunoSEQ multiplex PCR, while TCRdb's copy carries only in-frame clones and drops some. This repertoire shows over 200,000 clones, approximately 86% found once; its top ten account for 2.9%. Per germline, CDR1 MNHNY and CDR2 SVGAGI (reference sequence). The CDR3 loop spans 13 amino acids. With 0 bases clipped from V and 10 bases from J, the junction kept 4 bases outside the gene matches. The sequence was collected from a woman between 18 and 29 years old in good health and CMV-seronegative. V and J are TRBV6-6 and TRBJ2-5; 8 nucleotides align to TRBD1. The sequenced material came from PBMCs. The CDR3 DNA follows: TGTGCCAGCAGTTACTCGAGACAGGGGAACCAGTACTTC. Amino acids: CASSYSRQGNQYF.